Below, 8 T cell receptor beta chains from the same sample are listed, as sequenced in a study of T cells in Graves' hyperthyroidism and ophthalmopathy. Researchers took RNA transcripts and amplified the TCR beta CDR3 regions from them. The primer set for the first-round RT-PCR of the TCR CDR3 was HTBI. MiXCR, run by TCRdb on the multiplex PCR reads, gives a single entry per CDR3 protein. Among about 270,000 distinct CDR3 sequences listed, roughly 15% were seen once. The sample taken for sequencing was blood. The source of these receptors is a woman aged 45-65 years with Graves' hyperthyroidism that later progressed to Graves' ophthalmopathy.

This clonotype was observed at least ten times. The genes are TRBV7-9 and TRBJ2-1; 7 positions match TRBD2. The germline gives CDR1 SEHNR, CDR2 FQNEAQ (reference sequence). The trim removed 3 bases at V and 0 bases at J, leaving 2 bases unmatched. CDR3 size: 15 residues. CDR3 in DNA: TGTGCCAGCAGCTTTCTAGCGGTCTCCTACAATGAGCAGTTCTTC. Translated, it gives CASSFLAVSYNEQFF.

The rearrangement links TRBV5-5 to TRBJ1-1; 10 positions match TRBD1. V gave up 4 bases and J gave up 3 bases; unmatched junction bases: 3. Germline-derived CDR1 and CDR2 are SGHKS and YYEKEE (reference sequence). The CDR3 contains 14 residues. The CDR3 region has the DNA TGTGCCAGCAGCCGACAGGGGGCGCACACTGAAGCTTTCTTT. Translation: CASSRQGAHTEAFF.

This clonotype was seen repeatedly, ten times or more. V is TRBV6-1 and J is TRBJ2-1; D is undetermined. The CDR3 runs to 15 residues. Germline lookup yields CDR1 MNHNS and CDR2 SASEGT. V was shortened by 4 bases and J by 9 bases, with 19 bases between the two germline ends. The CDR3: CASSGNRVVHAEQFF. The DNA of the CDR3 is TGTGCCAGCAGTGGGAACCGGGTCGTGCACGCTGAGCAGTTCTTC.

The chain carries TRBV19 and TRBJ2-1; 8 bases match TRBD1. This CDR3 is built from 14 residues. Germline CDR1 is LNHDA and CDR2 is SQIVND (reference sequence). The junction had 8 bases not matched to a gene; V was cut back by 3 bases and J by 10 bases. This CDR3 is CASSINRGIGEQFF. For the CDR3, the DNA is TGTGCCAGTAGTATCAACAGGGGGATTGGGGAGCAGTTCTTC. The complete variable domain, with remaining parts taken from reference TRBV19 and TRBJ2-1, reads DGGITQSPKYLFRKEGQNVTLSCEQNLNHDAMYWYRQDPGQGLRLIYYSQIVNDFQKGDIAEGYSVSREKKESFPLTVTSAQKNPTAFYLCASSINRGIGEQFFGPGTRLTVL.

The CDR3 loop reads CASSRPARNGISYEQYF. The CDR3 coding sequence is TGCGCCAGCAGCCGACCGGCCCGGAATGGGATCTCCTACGAGCAGTACTTC. The chain links TRBV5-1 to TRBJ2-7; D not resolved. The CDR3 spans 17 residues. V was shortened by 4 bases and J by 0 bases, with 20 bases between the two germline ends. Germline CDR1 SGHRS, CDR2 YFSETQ.

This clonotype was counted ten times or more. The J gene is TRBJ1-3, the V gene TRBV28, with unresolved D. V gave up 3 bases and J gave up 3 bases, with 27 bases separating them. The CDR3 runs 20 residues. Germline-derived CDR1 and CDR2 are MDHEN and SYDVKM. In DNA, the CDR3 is TGTGCCAGCAGTTTTCGGTACCAGGTTAACTCGGTGGACGATGGAAACACCATATATTTT. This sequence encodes CASSFRYQVNSVDDGNTIYF.

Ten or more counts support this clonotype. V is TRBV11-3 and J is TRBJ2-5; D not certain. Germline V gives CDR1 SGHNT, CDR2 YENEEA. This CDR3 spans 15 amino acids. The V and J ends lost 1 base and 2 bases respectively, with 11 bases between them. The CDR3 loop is CASSLGVGIQETQYF. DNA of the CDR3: TGTGCCAGCAGCTTAGGAGTTGGAATTCAAGAGACCCAGTACTTC.

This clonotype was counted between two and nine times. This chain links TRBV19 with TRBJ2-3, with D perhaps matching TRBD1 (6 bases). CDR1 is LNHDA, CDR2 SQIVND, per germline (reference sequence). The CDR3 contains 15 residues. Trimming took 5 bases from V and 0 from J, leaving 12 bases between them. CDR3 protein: CASSPQGPSTDTQYF. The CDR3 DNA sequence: TGTGCCAGTAGTCCACAGGGTCCTAGCACAGATACGCAGTATTTT.